The entry that follows covers one T cell receptor (beta chain) sequence. The record originates from a study of blood T cell repertoires in COVID-19. Looking at the study overall: Acute and convalescent COVID-19 specimens originated in the United States, Italy and Spain. The cDNA or gDNA used as material had been derived from T cells, B-cell-depleted T cells, or PBMCs.

CDR3 size: 11 residues. CDR1 and CDR2 from the germline V gene are DFQATT and SNEGSKA (reference sequence). Between the trimmed V and J ends, which lost 6 bases and 6 bases, there was a span of 8 bases. Authors' processing steps: Estimates of nucleated cell counts were drawn from the amplification of reference gene primers. Sequencing was performed with immunoSEQ multiplex PCR; in TCRdb, only in-frame clones are kept and a portion is missing. V, J and clone size reflect that table, while D and trimming were determined from the DNA. The repertoire holds about 190,000 clones, with approximately 85% as singletons.

The V call is TRBV20-1, the J call TRBJ2-2; maybe TRBD1 (5 bases). Sequenced sample: peripheral blood. This TCR came from a woman aged 70-85 years with active or convalescent COVID-19. In DNA, the CDR3 is TGCAGTGCGCAGGGCTCCGGGGAGCTGTTTTTT. This sequence encodes CSAQGSGELFF.